Below, one T cell receptor (beta chain) is given with its context. Its antigen is currently not known. No clone much larger than this one lies a single base away; base qualities are absent. In the prospective study, participants were about 18 to 90 years old, resided in 24 geographic areas of the United States, and were enrolled through a virtual design. In the prospective study, cohorts were assigned on the basis of participant-reported clinical history obtained from a screening survey and a study questionnaire. Recovered participants in ImmuneRACE Cohort 3 were defined by two consecutive negative NP/OP PCR tests, clearance by a healthcare professional, or resolution of symptoms. In the prospective study, whole blood, serum and a nasopharyngeal or oropharyngeal swab were collected from each participant by mobile phlebotomists. Prospective study participants could optionally give additional blood draws and questionnaires over an approximately two-month period. Before DNA extraction, blood samples from the prospective study were shipped at room temperature or frozen.

These data are taken from a study of blood T cell repertoires in COVID-19 (dated by TCRdb to about 2020). For the wider study: Collaborator samples came from the United States, Italy and Spain and covered acute and convalescent phases of COVID-19. The samples were drawn from the first 160 participants of the ongoing ImmuneRACE study and from about 1,200 subjects provided by 6 global collaborators. The dataset comprised deeply sampled blood TCRbeta repertoires from subjects exposed to, actively infected with, or recovered from COVID-19. A de-identified subject ID, COVID-19 status, age in years and sex were almost always included in the sample metadata. The repertoires were released in a freely available public database intended as a resource for research on the immune response to SARS-CoV-2. The prospective study material was composed of cDNA or gDNA derived from T cells, B-cell-depleted T cells, or PBMCs. HLA class I and class II types, where available, came from metadata supplied by the sample provider rather than from assay-based typing.

Results and caveats for the whole study, not just this receptor: How much clinical and demographic metadata was included differed by source and by participant, and the metadata was provided uncurated.

TCRbeta CDR3 regions were amplified from genomic DNA by means of the immunoSEQ Assay, a bias-controlled multiplex PCR. The original methods were these. The number of nucleated cells in each sample was estimated by amplification of reference gene primers within the assay. To quantify the absolute abundance of each unique TCRbeta CDR3 rearrangement, sequence reads were collapsed and filtered. Productive Simpson clonality was computed per sample as the square root of Simpson's diversity index over productive rearrangements. TCRdb holds this immuneACCESS table with in-frame rearrangements only. Some clones are missing; in checked studies, unresolved V genes explain under half, and the rest has no known cause. Clone size and V and J calls were adopted from that table, with D and trimming inferred from the DNA. The sample has 330,000 or so clones on record, roughly nine tenths of them singletons. The leading ten clones occupy less than 20% of the sample.

The CDR3 measures 15 amino acids from cysteine to phenylalanine. Solely the CDR3 DNA is kept, with 45 bases framed from the first base. Trimming takes 3 bases off V and 4 bases off J; junction bases not matched to a gene: 4. The germline V gene encodes CDR1 SGDLS and CDR2 YYNGEE. The specimen was PBMCs or T cells enriched from blood (not recorded which). This sequence originates from a woman aged 25 to 39 who had recovered from COVID-19. The chain employs TRBV9 and TRBJ2-1; 10 of the junction bases match TRBD2. The DNA sequence is given as TGTGCCAGCAGCGCGAGCGGGGGGGGTTACAATGAGCAGTTCTTC. Its translation is CASSASGGGYNEQFF.